The 9 T cell receptor beta chains below all came from one sample that was sequenced in a study. TCRdb reprocessed the RT-PCR reads via MiXCR and lists one record per CDR3 protein. Among about 680,000 distinct CDR3 sequences listed, more than 13% were seen once. What was sequenced was memory CD4+ T cells from blood. These receptors originate from a female donor in good health, serving as a healthy control.

This clonotype was recorded a few times. J is TRBJ2-7 and V is TRBV7-2; tentatively, D is TRBD1 (6 bases). V lost 6 bases and J lost 2, with 17 bases in between. Germline CDR1 is SGHTA and CDR2 is FQGNSA. This CDR3 spans 15 amino acids. CDR3: CASSSTGSGPYEQYF. The CDR3 DNA reads TGTGCCAGCAGTTCGACAGGATCGGGCCCCTACGAGCAGTACTTC.

The V gene is TRBV3-1, the J gene TRBJ1-2; maybe TRBD1 (5 bases). The V end was cut by 1 base, the J end by 4 bases, with 13 bases between. There are 15 residues in the CDR3. The germline V gene encodes CDR1 LGHDT and CDR2 YNNKEL (reference sequence). Here the CDR3 reads CASSQVVGALYGYTF. The CDR3 DNA follows: TGTGCCAGCAGCCAAGTGGTAGGGGCCCTCTATGGCTACACCTTC.

This clonotype was seen ten or more times. The V gene is TRBV10-3, the J gene TRBJ2-5; 10 bases match TRBD2. Germline V gene data show CDR1 as ENHRY and CDR2 as SYGVKD. The CDR3 spans 13 residues. Unmatched junction bases numbered 7, after V lost 10 bases and J lost 5 bases. The chain's CDR3 is CASCEREGETQYF. The CDR3 nucleotides read TGTGCCAGTTGTGAGCGGGAGGGGGAGACCCAGTACTTC.

Only a few counts were recorded for this clonotype. The chain couples TRBV7-2 to TRBJ1-1; D call uncertain. The CDR3 spans 12 residues. The germline V and J ends were trimmed by 5 bases and 7 bases, with 11 bases remaining between them. Germline values: CDR1 SGHTA, CDR2 FQGNSA. The CDR3 DNA reads as TGTGCCAGCAGCAAACCTACGCTTGAAGCTTTCTTT. Translating gives CASSKPTLEAFF.

The chain joins TRBV6-5 to TRBJ2-7; 9 positions agree with TRBD1. With V trimmed by 0 bases and J by 4 bases, 4 bases remained unmatched. There are 15 residues in the CDR3. Germline CDR1 MNHEY, CDR2 SVGAGI. The CDR3 DNA reads as TGTGCCAGCAGTTACTCGGGACAGGGAATATACGAGCAGTACTTC. It translates to CASSYSGQGIYEQYF.

This clonotype was detected a few times. The DNA of the CDR3 is TGTGCCAGCAGCTTGAGCGTTGGTAATTCCCTCCACTTT. It codes for CASSLSVGNSLHF. The chain couples TRBV7-8 to TRBJ1-6; D not certain. The CDR3 runs to 13 residues. V lost 3 bases and J 14 bases, leaving 14 bases between the germline ends. Germline CDR1 reads SGHVS; CDR2 reads FQNEAQ.

This chain uses TRBV6-1 with TRBJ1-5; no clear D gene. The CDR3 is 14 amino acids. Trimming cost V 6 bases and J 0 bases, with 9 bases left between them. CDR1 is MNHNS, CDR2 SASEGT, per germline. The CDR3 loop reads CASRVDYSNQPQHF. CDR3 nucleotide sequence: TGTGCCAGCAGGGTGGATTATAGCAATCAGCCCCAGCATTTT.

This rearrangement joins TRBV7-2 to TRBJ2-3; weak D call: TRBD2 (7 bases). Deletions cut 8 bases from V and 4 bases from J, with 13 bases between. CDR3 length equals 13 residues. CDR1 and CDR2 (germline): SGHTA, FQGNSA. As DNA, the CDR3 is TGTGCCAGCCGAATAGGGGGGGCAGATACGCAGTATTTT. This sequence encodes CASRIGGADTQYF. The whole variable domain, filled in from reference TRBV7-2 and TRBJ2-3, reads GAGVSQSPSNKVTEKGKDVELRCDPISGHTALYWYRQSLGQGLEFLIYFQGNSAPDKSGLPSDRFSAERTGGSVSTLTIQRTQQEDSAVYLCASRIGGADTQYFGPGTRLTVL.

The gene calls are TRBV7-2 and TRBJ1-2; D is perhaps TRBD1 (5 bases). CDR3 length: 14 amino acids. CDR1 and CDR2 (germline): SGHTA, FQGNSA. V was cut by 5 bases and J by 8 bases, with 18 bases left in between. CDR3 bases: TGTGCCAGCAGCCGGGGGACCAACGCAGGAGGCTACACCTTC. Amino acids: CASSRGTNAGGYTF.